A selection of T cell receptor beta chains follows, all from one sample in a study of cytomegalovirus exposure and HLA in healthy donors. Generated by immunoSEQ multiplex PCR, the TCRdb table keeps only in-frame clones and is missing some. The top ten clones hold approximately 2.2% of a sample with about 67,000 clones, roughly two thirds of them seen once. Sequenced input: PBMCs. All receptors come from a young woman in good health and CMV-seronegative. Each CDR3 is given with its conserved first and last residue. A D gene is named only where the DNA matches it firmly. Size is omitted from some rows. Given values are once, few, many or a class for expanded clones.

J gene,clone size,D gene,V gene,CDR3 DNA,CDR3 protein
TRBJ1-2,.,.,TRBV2,TGTGCCAGCAGTACACAGGGTGGCTATGGCTACACCTTC,CASSTQGGYGYTF
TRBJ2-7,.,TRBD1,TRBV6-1,TGTGCCAGCAGACACCGGGACAGGGGTTCCTACGAGCAGTACTTC,CASRHRDRGSYEQYF
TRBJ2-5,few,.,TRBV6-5,TGTGCCAGCTCTATGCGGGGCGAGGAGACCCAGTACTTC,CASSMRGEETQYF
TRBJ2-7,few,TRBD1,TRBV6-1,TGTGCCATCAGGGACAGCTCGTACTACGAGCAGTACTTC,CAIRDSSYYEQYF
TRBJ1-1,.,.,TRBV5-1,TGCGCCAGCAGCCGGACCGGGGGGAGCACTGAAGCTTTCTTT,CASSRTGGSTEAFF
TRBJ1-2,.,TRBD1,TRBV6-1,TGTGCCAGCAGTGATAGGGGGACAGGGGCGACCTATGGCTACACCTTC,CASSDRGTGATYGYTF
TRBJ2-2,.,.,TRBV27,TGTGCCAGCAGTTTGTCCCTCAGTAGGTCACGATTGAGGCCCGGGGAGCTGTTTTTT,CASSLSLSRSRLRPGELFF
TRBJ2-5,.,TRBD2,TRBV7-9,TGTGCCAGCAGCTTCAGCGGGGATAATCAAGAGACCCAGTACTTC,CASSFSGDNQETQYF
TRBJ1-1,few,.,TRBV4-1,TGTGCCAGCAGCCAAGGATTGGGGGCGATGGCTGAAGCTTTCTTT,CASSQGLGAMAEAFF
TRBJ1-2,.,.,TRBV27,TGTGCCAGCAGTTTAACAGGTTCTACAGCTAACTATGGCTACACCTTC,CASSLTGSTANYGYTF
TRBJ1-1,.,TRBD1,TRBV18,TGTGCCAGCTCACCCCAGGGACAGGACACTGAAGCTTTCTTT,CASSPQGQDTEAFF
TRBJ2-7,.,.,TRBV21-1,TGTGCCAGCACCAACTACTGGGGGGGGCCCTCCTACGAGCAGTACTTC,CASTNYWGGPSYEQYF
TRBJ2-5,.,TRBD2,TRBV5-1,TGCGCCAGGGATAGATTAGCGGGGGAAGAGACCCAGTACTTC,CARDRLAGEETQYF
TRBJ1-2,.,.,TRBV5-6,TGTGCCAGCAGCTTAGGAGTCTATGGCTACACCTTC,CASSLGVYGYTF
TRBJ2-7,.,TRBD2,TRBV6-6,TGTGCCAGCAAGTGGGGCGGGGGGACCTACGAGCAGTACTTC,CASKWGGGTYEQYF
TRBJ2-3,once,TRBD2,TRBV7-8,TGTGCCAGCAGCCCACAGCGGGGAGGGACAGATACGCAGTATTTT,CASSPQRGGTDTQYF
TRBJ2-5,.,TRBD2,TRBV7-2,TGTGCCAGCAGGTCGGGGGGAGAGACCCAGTACTTC,CASRSGGETQYF
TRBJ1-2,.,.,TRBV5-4,TGTGCCAGCAGCTTGGCGGGGGAGGGGTATGGCTACACCTTC,CASSLAGEGYGYTF
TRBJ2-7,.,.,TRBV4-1,TGTGCCAGCAGCCAAGAAGGTCCGGGAAACGAGCAGTACTTC,CASSQEGPGNEQYF
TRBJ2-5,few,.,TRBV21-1,TGTGCCAGCAGCCCTCGGACTAGCGGGGGCCCGCAGTACTTC,CASSPRTSGGPQYF
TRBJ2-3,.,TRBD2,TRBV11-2,TGTGCCAGCAGCTTAGAGCTAGGAGGAGCGGGGGGTTACACAGATACGCAGTATTTT,CASSLELGGAGGYTDTQYF
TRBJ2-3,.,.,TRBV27,TGTGCCAGCAGTCGTCTAACAGGGCCCGATACGCAGTATTTT,CASSRLTGPDTQYF
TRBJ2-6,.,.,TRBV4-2,TGTGCCAGCACAGACTTCTCTGGGGCCAACGTCCTGACTTTC,CASTDFSGANVLTF
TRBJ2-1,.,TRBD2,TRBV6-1,TGTGCCAGCAGTGAAGCGCGGACTAGCGGGGGGGCCTACAATGAGCAGTTCTTC,CASSEARTSGGAYNEQFF
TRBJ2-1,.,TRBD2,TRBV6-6,TGTACCAGCAGATCCACAGGTGGGGGGGACAATGAGCAGTTCTTC,CTSRSTGGGDNEQFF
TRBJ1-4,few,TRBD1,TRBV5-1,TGCGCCAGCAGCCCGGGGAGACAGGGAGGTGAAAAACTGTTTTTT,CASSPGRQGGEKLFF
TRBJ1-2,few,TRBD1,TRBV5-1,TGCGCCAGCAGCTTGGGACAGGGGAACTATGGCTACACCTTC,CASSLGQGNYGYTF
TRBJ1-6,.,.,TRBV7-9,TGTGCCAGCAGCTTAGGGGGCCTTCCCCTCCACTTT,CASSLGGLPLHF
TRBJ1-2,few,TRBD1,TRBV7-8,TGTGCCAGCAGCTTAGGGACAGGGGGCGGCTACACCTTC,CASSLGTGGGYTF
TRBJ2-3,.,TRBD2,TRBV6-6,TGTGCCAGCAGTAACCCTAGCGGGGGCGCAGATACGCAGTATTTT,CASSNPSGGADTQYF
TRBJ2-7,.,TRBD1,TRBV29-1,TGCAGCGTGTGGACAGGGGATTCCTACGAGCAGTACTTC,CSVWTGDSYEQYF
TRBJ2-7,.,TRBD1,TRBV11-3,TGTGCCAGCAGCTTAGGGTTACAGGGGAAGCACGAGCAGTACTTC,CASSLGLQGKHEQYF
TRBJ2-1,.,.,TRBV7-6,TGTGCCAGCAGCCCTCTTCAGAGGAATGAGCAGTTCTTC,CASSPLQRNEQFF
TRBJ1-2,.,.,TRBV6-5,TGTGCCAGCATTGCGGGACTCGGCTATGGCTACACCTTC,CASIAGLGYGYTF
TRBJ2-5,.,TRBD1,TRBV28,TGTGCCAGCAGCCAACGGACAGGGTTTCAAGAGACCCAGTACTTC,CASSQRTGFQETQYF
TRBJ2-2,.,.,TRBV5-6,TGTGCCAGCAGCGCAGTAACAGGGACCGGGGAGCTGTTTTTT,CASSAVTGTGELFF
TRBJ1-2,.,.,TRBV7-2,TGTGCCAGCAGCTCCCGGACAGACTATGGCTACACCTTC,CASSSRTDYGYTF
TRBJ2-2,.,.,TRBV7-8,TGTGCCGGCAGCCCCTCAGGGGCCGGCGGGGAGCTGTTTTTT,CAGSPSGAGGELFF
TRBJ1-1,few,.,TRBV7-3,TGTGCCAGCAGTCCCCCGCGCAGGGTTGGGACTGAAGCTTTCTTT,CASSPPRRVGTEAFF
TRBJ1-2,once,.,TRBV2,TGTGCCAGCAGTGAAGTTGGACGGACTGGCTATGGCTACACCTTC,CASSEVGRTGYGYTF
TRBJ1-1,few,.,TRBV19,TGTGCCAGTAGTACACAGGGCGTCACTGAAGCTTTCTTT,CASSTQGVTEAFF
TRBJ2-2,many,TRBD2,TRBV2,TGTGCCAGCAGCGGGACTAGAGGCACCGGGGAGCTGTTTTTT,CASSGTRGTGELFF
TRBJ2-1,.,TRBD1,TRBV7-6,TGTGCCAGCAGCTTAGCGCCGGGACAGGGGGCAACTGAGCAGTTCTTC,CASSLAPGQGATEQFF
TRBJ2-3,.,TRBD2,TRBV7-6,TGTGCCAGCAGCCCAAGGACTAGCGGGGGCCCCGATACGCAGTATTTT,CASSPRTSGGPDTQYF
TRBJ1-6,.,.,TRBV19,TGTGCCAGTAGCGAGGTCCTTGATAATTCACCCCTCCACTTT,CASSEVLDNSPLHF
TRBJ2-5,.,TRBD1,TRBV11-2,TGTGCCAGCAGCTTAGGACAGGGGGGCGAAATGGAAGAGACCCAGTACTTC,CASSLGQGGEMEETQYF
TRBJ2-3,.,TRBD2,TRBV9,TGTGCCAGCAGCGTAGGGGCTAGCGGGCAGACAGATACGCAGTATTTT,CASSVGASGQTDTQYF
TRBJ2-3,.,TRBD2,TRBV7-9,TGTGCCAGCAGCGACCTGGGGGGGAGCACAGATACGCAGTATTTT,CASSDLGGSTDTQYF
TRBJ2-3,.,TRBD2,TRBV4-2,TGTGCCAGCAGCCAACGGTCATCGGGACTAGCTGCAGATACGCAGTATTTT,CASSQRSSGLAADTQYF
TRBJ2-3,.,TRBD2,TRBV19,TGTGCCAGTAGTACTAGTGCGGCGGGGGGGCTTGATACGCAGTATTTT,CASSTSAAGGLDTQYF
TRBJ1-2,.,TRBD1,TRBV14,TGTGCCAGCAGCCAAGCTATCGGGACAGCTTTCTATGGCTACACCTTC,CASSQAIGTAFYGYTF
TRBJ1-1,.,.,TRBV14,TGTGCCAGCAGCCTACAGGGGAACACTGAAGCTTTCTTT,CASSLQGNTEAFF